The following is a T cell receptor beta chain sequence with its context. Germline V gene sequence: CDR1 GTSNPN, CDR2 SVGIG (reference sequence). The CDR3 is made up of 12 amino acids. The V end lost 5 bases, the J end lost 5 bases, and 9 bases lay between the germline ends. Libraries were prepared by immunoSEQ multiplex PCR; TCRdb keeps only in-frame clonotypes and omits some of them. The data show over a million clones, approximately 96% seen once. The data belong to a study of shared clonotypes between healthy human individuals. Input material: naive CD4+ T cells sorted from blood. This sample's subset: CD45RA+ positively selected. The clonotype originates from a young man in good health. This chain joins TRBV30 and TRBJ1-4; D might be TRBD1 (6 bases). The CDR3 region has the DNA TGTGCCTGGGGGGGCTTAAATGAAAAACTGTTTTTT. Translating it yields CAWGGLNEKLFF.